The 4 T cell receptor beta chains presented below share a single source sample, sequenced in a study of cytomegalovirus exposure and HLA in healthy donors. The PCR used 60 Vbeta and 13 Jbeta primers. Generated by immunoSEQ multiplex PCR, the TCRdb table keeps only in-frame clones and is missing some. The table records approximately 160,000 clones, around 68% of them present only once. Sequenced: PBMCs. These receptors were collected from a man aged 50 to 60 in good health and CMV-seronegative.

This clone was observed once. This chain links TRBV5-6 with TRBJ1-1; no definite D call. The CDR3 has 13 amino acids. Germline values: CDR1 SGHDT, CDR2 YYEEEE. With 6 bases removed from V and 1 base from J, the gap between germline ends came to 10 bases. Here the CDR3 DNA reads TGTGCCAGCAACGCAGACTCGAACACTGAAGCTTTCTTT. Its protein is CASNADSNTEAFF.

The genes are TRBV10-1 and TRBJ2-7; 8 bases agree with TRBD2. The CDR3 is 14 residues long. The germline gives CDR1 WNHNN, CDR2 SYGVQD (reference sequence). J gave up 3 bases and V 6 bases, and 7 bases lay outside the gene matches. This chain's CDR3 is CASSSQAGVYEQYF. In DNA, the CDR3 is TGCGCCAGCAGCTCCCAAGCGGGGGTCTACGAGCAGTACTTC.

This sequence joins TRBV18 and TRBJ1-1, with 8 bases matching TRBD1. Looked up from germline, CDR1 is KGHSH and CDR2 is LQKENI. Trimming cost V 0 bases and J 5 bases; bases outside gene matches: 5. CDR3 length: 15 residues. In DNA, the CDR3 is TGTGCCAGCTCACCACCCAGGGGGCGCGGGACTGAAGCTTTCTTT. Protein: CASSPPRGRGTEAFF. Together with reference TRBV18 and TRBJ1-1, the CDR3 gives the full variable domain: NAGVMQNPRHLVRRRGQEARLRCSPMKGHSHVYWYRQLPEEGLKFMVYLQKENIIDESGMPKERFSAEFPKEGPSILRIQQVVRGDSAAYFCASSPPRGRGTEAFFGQGTRLTVV.

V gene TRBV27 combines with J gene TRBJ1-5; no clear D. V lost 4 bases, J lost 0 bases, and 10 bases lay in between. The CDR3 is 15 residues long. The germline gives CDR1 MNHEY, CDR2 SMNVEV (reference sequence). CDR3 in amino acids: CASSSRLPSNQPQHF. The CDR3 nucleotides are TGTGCCAGCAGTTCGCGATTGCCTAGCAATCAGCCCCAGCATTTT.